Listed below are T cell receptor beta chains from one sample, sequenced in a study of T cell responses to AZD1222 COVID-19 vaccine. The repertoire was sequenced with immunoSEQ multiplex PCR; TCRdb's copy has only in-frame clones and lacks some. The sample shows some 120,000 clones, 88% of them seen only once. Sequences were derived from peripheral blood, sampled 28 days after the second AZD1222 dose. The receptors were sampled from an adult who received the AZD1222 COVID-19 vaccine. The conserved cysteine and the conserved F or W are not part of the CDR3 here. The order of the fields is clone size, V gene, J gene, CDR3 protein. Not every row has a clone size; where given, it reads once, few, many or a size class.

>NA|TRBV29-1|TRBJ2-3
SAPGTSGSTDTQY
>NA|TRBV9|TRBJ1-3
ASSARASSGNTIY
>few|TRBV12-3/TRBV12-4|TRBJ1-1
ASTTGPEAF
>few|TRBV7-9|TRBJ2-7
ASSFIGEQY
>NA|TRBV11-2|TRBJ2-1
ASSLLLAAYNEQF
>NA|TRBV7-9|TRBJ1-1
ASSSIYTEAF
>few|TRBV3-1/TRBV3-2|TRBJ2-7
ASSHLRDRGEQY
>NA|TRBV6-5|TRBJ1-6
ASSYSIDGVNSPLH
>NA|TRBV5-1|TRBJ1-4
ASSVTGNEKLF
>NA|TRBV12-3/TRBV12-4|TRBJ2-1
ASSLTANNEQF
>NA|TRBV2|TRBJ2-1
ASMQYNEQF
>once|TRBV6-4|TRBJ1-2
ASSEQGTGGYT
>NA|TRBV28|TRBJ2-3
ATPAGGTDTQY
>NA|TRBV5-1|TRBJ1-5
ASSLDGRLQPQH
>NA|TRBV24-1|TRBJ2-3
ATSDGAGGDTQY
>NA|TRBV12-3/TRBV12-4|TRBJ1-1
ASSVVRNTEAF
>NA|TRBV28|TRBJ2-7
ASRWLTGPSYEQY
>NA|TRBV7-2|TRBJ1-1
ASSLGRGRNAEAF
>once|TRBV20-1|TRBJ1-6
SASIGFQDSPLH
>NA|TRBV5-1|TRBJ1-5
ASSPGTGASWEGQPQH
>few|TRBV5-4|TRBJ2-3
ASSLRLAGGPTDTQY
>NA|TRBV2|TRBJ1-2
ASSESRGRRIGGYT
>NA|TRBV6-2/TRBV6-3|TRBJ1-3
ASSASGSSGNTIY
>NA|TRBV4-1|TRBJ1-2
ASSQATGQNYGYT
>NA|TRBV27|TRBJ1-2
ASSFVGSASGGYT
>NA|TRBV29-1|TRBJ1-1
SGGQFMNTEAF
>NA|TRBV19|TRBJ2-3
ASSLAGTGVPDTQY
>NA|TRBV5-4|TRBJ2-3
ASSKRNSGSTDTQY
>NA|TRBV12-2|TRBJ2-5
ASRLGDRGKTQY
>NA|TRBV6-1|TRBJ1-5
ASSDRQGGNQPQH
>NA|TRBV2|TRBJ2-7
ASSVGLLGEQY
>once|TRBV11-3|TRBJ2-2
ASSSLFSGTGELF
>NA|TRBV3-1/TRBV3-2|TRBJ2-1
ASSRSGPENEQF
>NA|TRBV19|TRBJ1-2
ASKGGRANYGYT
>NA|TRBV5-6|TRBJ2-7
ASSEQGYEQY
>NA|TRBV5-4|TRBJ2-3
ASTTSYLTDTQY
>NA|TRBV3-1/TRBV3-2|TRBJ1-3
ASSGAHEGTGNTIY
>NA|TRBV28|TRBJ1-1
ASSLQGPEAF
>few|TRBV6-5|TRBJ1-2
ASSYSTIGDLGYT
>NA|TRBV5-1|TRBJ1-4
ASSEGSTNEKLF
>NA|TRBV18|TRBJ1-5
ASSPTGANQPQH
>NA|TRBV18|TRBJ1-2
ASSPEGSANYGYT
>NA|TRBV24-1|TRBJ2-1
ATSARDWDRGRVEQF